This T cell receptor (beta chain) emerged from a study of T cell responses to AZD1222 COVID-19 vaccine. Study results and limitations: Recipients of two AZD1222 doses showed rising Spike-specific TCR breadth and depth. In all cases, repertoires were sampled only after the peak T cell response.

CDR3 size: 15 residues. Germline V lookup: CDR1 SNHLY, CDR2 FYNNEI. V lost 3 bases, J lost 6 bases, and 6 bases stayed unmatched. Pooling of second doses given at about 4 or about 12 weeks was done. To note about this clone: No antigen is known for it.

The method was immunoSEQ multiplex PCR; TCRdb's version includes in-frame clones alone and lacks a portion of them. The table shows about 140,000 clones, with roughly 90% occurring only once. The V and J genes are TRBV2 and TRBJ2-1; 9 bases fit TRBD2. The source is an adult who received the AZD1222 COVID-19 vaccine. The material was peripheral blood, obtained 28 days after the second AZD1222 dose. The DNA for the CDR3 is TGTGCCAGCAGTGACCTGACTAGCGGTAGCAATGAGCAGTTCTTC. It is translated as CASSDLTSGSNEQFF.